This entry is about one TCR beta chain. Antigen: not known. These data originate in a study of T-cell memory formation after mild COVID-19. Whole-study findings and limits: Of the contracting clones, CD4+ ones lay mainly in CM and EM, and CD8+ ones in EMRA. A balance of CD4 and CD8 characterized clones contracting day 15 to 85, whereas later expanders leaned CD4+.

TCRdb redid the calling of the 5' RACE reads with MiXCR, one entry per CDR3 protein. The repertoire includes hundreds of thousands of distinct CDR3 sequences, around 21% of them detected once, and roughly an eighth sits in the top ten. This CDR3 spans 17 amino acids. V lost 6 bases and J lost 5; bases outside the gene matches: 16. Input material: PBMCs or a T cell subset sorted from them (not recorded which). This receptor was identified in an adult woman who had mild COVID-19 (a few samples of this study predate the infection). Cell type and time point are not known. This chain links TRBV12-3 or TRBV12-4 with TRBJ2-5; TRBD2 matches at 9 bases. CDR3 sequence (DNA): TGTGCCAGCAGCTCCTCCGGAGGCGGGAGGGCCCGGGAGACCCAGTACTTC. Translated, it gives CASSSSGGGRARETQYF.